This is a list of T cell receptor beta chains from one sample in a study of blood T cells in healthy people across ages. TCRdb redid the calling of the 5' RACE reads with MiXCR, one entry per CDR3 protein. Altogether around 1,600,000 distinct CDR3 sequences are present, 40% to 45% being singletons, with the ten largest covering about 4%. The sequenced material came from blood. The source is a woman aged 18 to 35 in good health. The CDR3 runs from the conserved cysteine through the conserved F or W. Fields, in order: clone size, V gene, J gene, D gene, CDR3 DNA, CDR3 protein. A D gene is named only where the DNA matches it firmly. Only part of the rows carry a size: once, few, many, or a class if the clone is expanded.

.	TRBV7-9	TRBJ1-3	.	TGTGCCAGCAGCGCCCCAGGCGTTTCCTCTGGAAACACCATATATTTT	CASSAPGVSSGNTIYF
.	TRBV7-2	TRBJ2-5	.	TGTGCCAGCAGCCCGTGGGCGGTCGACAATGAGCAGTACTTC	CASSPWAVDNEQYF
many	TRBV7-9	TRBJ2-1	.	TGTGCCAGCAGCTTGGACCGGTATGAGCAGTTCTTC	CASSLDRYEQFF
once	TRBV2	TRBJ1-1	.	TGTGCCAGCATGGTCGTAACAGTCGGTGAAGCTTTCTTT	CASMVVTVGEAFF
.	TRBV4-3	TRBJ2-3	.	TGCGCCAGCAGCCAAGATATGGGGGGCACAGATACGCAGTATTTT	CASSQDMGGTDTQYF
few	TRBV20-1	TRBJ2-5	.	TGCAGTGCTAGAGATCCGGGGGGCGATGGAGAGACCCAGTACTTC	CSARDPGGDGETQYF
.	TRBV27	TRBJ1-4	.	TGTGCCAGCAGTTTTCTCCTGGGGGGCGAAAAACTGTTTTTT	CASSFLLGGEKLFF
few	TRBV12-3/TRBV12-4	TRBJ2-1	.	TGTGCCAGCAGTTTATTTGAAGCTCATGAGCAGTTCTTC	CASSLFEAHEQFF
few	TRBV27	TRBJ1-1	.	TGTGCCAGCAGTTTATCTCCCCCTGTCCAGGGCGGCACTGAAGCTTTCTTT	CASSLSPPVQGGTEAFF
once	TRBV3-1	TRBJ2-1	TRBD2	TGTGCCAGCAGCCAAGATGGCAGCGGGAGATACAATGAGCAGTTCTTC	CASSQDGSGRYNEQFF
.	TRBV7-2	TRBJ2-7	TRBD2	TGTGCCAGCAGCTTTAGGCGGGGGGCCAGGGAAGAGCAGTACTTC	CASSFRRGAREEQYF
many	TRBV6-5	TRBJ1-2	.	TGTGCCTCAGCTTCTAGGGCCAACTATGGCTACACCTTC	CASASRANYGYTF
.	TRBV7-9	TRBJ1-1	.	TGTGCCAGCAGCTTAGACTACAGCTCCCGCGAAGCTTTCTTT	CASSLDYSSREAFF
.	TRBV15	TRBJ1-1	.	TGTGCCACCAGCAGAGGGAGGGACACTGAAGCTTTCTTT	CATSRGRDTEAFF
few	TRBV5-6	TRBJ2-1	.	TGTGCCAGCAGCGCCAGGAGGAATGAGCAGTTCTTC	CASSARRNEQFF
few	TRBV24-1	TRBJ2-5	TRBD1	TGTGCCACCAGTGCGGACAGGCCAAAAGAGACCCAGTACTTC	CATSADRPKETQYF
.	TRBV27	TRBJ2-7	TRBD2	TGTGCCAGCAGGCTAGCGGGAGGAGGCTCCTACGAGCAGTACTTC	CASRLAGGGSYEQYF
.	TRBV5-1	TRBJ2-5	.	TGCGCCAGCAGCTCACACACCACGGACGGGGACCAAGAGACCCAGTACTTC	CASSSHTTDGDQETQYF
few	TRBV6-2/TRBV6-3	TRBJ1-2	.	TGTGCCAGCAGTTACCTCTCGGTCCCAACGGAGGACGGCTACACCTTC	CASSYLSVPTEDGYTF
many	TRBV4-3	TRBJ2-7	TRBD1	TGCGCCAGCAGCCTTATAGGGGGCCCCTACGAGCAGTACTTC	CASSLIGGPYEQYF
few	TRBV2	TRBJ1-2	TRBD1	TGTGCCAGCAGGAGCACAGGGGGCGAGGACACCTTC	CASRSTGGEDTF
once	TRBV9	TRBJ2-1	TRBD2	TGTGCCAGCAGCGCCTTAGCGGGAGTGTACAATGAGCAGTTCTTC	CASSALAGVYNEQFF
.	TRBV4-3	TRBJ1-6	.	TGCGCCAGGGAGAGGATTAGGGGCGCGGGAAATTCACCCCCCCACTTT	CARERIRGAGNSPPHF
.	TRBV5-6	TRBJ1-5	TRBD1	TGTGCCAGCAGCCGGGCCCGGGACAGGGCTCTTGTGAATCAGCCCCAGCATTTT	CASSRARDRALVNQPQHF
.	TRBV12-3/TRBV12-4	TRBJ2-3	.	TGTGCCAGCAGTTTCGCTAGCATCACAGATACGCAGTATTTT	CASSFASITDTQYF
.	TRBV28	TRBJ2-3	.	TGTGCCACCGCCGCGAGCAGCACAGATACGCAGTATTTT	CATAASSTDTQYF
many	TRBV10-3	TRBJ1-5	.	TGTGCCTCGTGCGGTTATAGCAATCAGCCCCAGCATTTT	CASCGYSNQPQHF
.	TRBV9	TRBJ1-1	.	TGTGCCAGCAGCCCCCGGGGCAGAGACACTGAAGCTTTCTTT	CASSPRGRDTEAFF
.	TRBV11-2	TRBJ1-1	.	TGTGCCAGCAGCCACCCTTTAATCGGCACTGAAGCTTTCTTT	CASSHPLIGTEAFF
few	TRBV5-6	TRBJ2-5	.	TGTGCCAGCAGCTTGTTGTTGGCGGCATTTGAGACCCAGTACTTC	CASSLLLAAFETQYF
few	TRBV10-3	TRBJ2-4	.	TGTGCCATCAGTGCGGCAGGGTCCCTAGTGGAGCAGTACTTC	CAISAAGSLVEQYF
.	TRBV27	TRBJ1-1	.	TGTGCCAGCAGTCAGACCGGAACCCCCGGGTGTGAAGCTTTCTTT	CASSQTGTPGCEAFF
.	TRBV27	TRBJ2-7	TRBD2	TGTGCCAGCAGCCGGATCCCTAGCGGGAGTGGATACGAGCAGTACTTC	CASSRIPSGSGYEQYF